A single sample gave rise to the 19 T cell receptor beta chains below, sequenced in a study of blood T cell repertoires in COVID-19. TCRdb keeps only in-frame clones here, not all; method: immunoSEQ multiplex PCR. The sample lists a few hundred thousand clones; 80% to 90% were seen once. The sample was PBMCs or T cells enriched from blood (not recorded which). The receptors shown here come from a woman in her thirties who had recovered from COVID-19.

The chain combines TRBV10-3 with TRBJ2-2; D is perhaps TRBD1 (6 bases). Looked up from germline, CDR1 is ENHRY and CDR2 is SYGVKD. This CDR3 is 15 amino acids long. V shed 5 bases and J shed 5 bases, with 15 bases lying between them. CDR3 residues: CAISSRDKVTGELFF. CDR3 DNA: TGTGCCATCAGTAGCCGGGACAAAGTTACCGGGGAGCTGTTTTTT.

This clone was seen a single time. The rearrangement uses TRBV28 and TRBJ1-4; D may be TRBD1 (6 bases). Trimming stripped 3 bases from V and 6 bases from J, with 14 bases between. CDR3 size: 15 residues. CDR1 and CDR2 from the germline V gene are MDHEN and SYDVKM. The CDR3 DNA sequence: TGTGCCAGCAGTTTCGCCCAGGGGACGTATGAAAAACTGTTTTTT. It yields the protein CASSFAQGTYEKLFF.

CDR3 amino acids: CSARESQPQHF. The CDR3, as DNA: TGCAGTGCTAGAGAGAGTCAGCCCCAGCATTTT. This rearrangement joins TRBV20-1 to TRBJ1-5; unclear D gene. Germline CDR1 is DFQATT and CDR2 is SNEGSKA (reference sequence). The CDR3 consists of 11 residues. Between the trimmed V and J ends, which lost 0 bases and 6 bases, there was a span of 3 bases.

The rearrangement joins TRBV27 to TRBJ1-1; TRBD1 is a possible D gene (5 bases). The V gene's germline CDR1 is MNHEY and CDR2 SMNVEV (reference sequence). V was shortened by 4 bases and J by 8 bases, with 11 bases between the two germline ends. This CDR3 is built from 12 residues. The CDR3 DNA sequence: TGTGCCAGCAGTTCCCCCCGGGGGGAAGCTTTCTTT. Its protein is CASSSPRGEAFF.

J is TRBJ1-6 and V is TRBV5-1; tentative D call: TRBD1 (6 bases). The CDR3 loop spans 14 amino acids. CDR1 is SGHRS, CDR2 YFSETQ, per germline. V was trimmed by 6 bases and J by 9 bases, leaving 16 bases between them. CDR3 protein: CASTEDRILSPLHF. Here the CDR3 DNA reads TGCGCCAGCACCGAGGACAGAATACTTTCACCCCTCCACTTT.

The V gene is TRBV7-3, the J gene TRBJ2-2; maybe TRBD2 (5 bases). Germline lookup yields CDR1 SGHTA and CDR2 FQGTGA. The CDR3 contains 14 residues. Trimming took off 3 bases at V and 7 bases at J, with 12 bases between the two ends. The CDR3 region is CASSFAERGGELFF. DNA for the CDR3: TGTGCCAGCAGCTTCGCGGAACGGGGCGGGGAGCTGTTTTTT.

The chain carries TRBV27 and TRBJ1-2, with 7 bases lining up with TRBD1. The CDR3 loop spans 15 amino acids. Losses at the gene ends were 0 bases for V and 8 bases for J; bases not matched to a gene: 9. Germline V gives CDR1 MNHEY, CDR2 SMNVEV (reference sequence). CDR3 DNA sequence: TGTGCCAGCAGTTTATCTCGTATGACAGGGACCGGCTACACCTTC. As protein: CASSLSRMTGTGYTF.

V gene TRBV24-1 combines with J gene TRBJ2-7, with 8 bases aligning to TRBD2. This CDR3 is built from 13 residues. Trimming cost V 4 bases and J 5 bases; bases outside gene matches: 3. Germline V gene sequence: CDR1 KGHDR, CDR2 SFDVKD. The CDR3 loop is CATSDPGGDEQYF. CDR3 bases: TGTGCCACCAGTGACCCCGGGGGGGACGAGCAGTACTTC.

The chain links TRBV3-1 (or the pseudogene TRBV3-2) to TRBJ2-5; 7 bases fit TRBD2. The CDR3 sequence is 15 residues long. Trimming took 2 bases from V and 4 from J; bases not matched to a gene: 7. Germline V gene lookup returns CDR1 LGHDT and CDR2 YNNKEL (reference sequence). DNA of the CDR3: TGTGCCAGCAGCCAATTCATAACGGGAGGAGAGACCCAGTACTTC. Amino acid sequence: CASSQFITGGETQYF.

The rearrangement joins TRBV9 to TRBJ2-6; 7 nucleotides align to TRBD1. The CDR3 runs to 16 residues. The ends lost 4 bases at V and 4 bases at J; junction bases unmatched: 8. CDR1 is SGDLS, CDR2 YYNGEE, per germline. This chain's CDR3 is CASSPEGAGGANVLTF. The CDR3 DNA sequence: TGTGCCAGCAGCCCCGAGGGGGCAGGAGGGGCCAACGTCCTGACTTTC.

The V and J genes are TRBV5-1 and TRBJ1-2, with D maybe TRBD1 (6 bases). The V and J ends lost 2 bases and 4 bases respectively, with 18 bases between them. Germline CDR1 and CDR2: SGHRS and YFSETQ. This CDR3 is built from 16 residues. This CDR3 is CASSFNRDTFTYGYTF. The CDR3 DNA reads as TGCGCCAGCAGCTTCAACCGGGACACTTTTACCTATGGCTACACCTTC.

This clone appeared once. The chain links TRBV15 to TRBJ2-1; 11 bases agree with TRBD1. Germline loops: CDR1 LNHNV, CDR2 YYDKDF (reference sequence). The CDR3 spans 18 residues. Trimming at V came to 8 bases and at J to 6 bases, leaving 18 bases not matched to a gene. The CDR3 loop is CATQTGRDRGFSGNEQFF. The CDR3 DNA is TGTGCCACCCAAACGGGTAGGGACAGGGGGTTTTCGGGCAATGAGCAGTTCTTC.

The chain is built from TRBV27 and TRBJ2-3; 14 bases agree with TRBD2. The CDR3 has 20 amino acids. V lost 4 bases and J lost 4; bases outside the gene matches: 16. Looked up from germline, CDR1 is MNHEY and CDR2 is SMNVEV (reference sequence). This chain's CDR3 is CASSSPLWPGTSGSPDTQYF. The CDR3 DNA sequence: TGTGCCAGCAGTTCCCCCCTATGGCCCGGGACTAGCGGGAGCCCAGATACGCAGTATTTT.

This chain uses TRBV5-6 with TRBJ2-5; 12 positions match TRBD2. The CDR3 has 16 amino acids. V lost 4 bases and J lost 2; bases outside the gene matches: 6. Germline-derived CDR1 and CDR2 are SGHDT and YYEEEE. For the CDR3, the DNA is TGTGCCAGCAGCCCAGGACTAGCGGGACCACAAGAGACCCAGTACTTC. As protein: CASSPGLAGPQETQYF.

The rearrangement links TRBV28 to TRBJ1-5; possible D gene TRBD1, 5 bases. In germline, CDR1 is MDHEN, CDR2 SYDVKM. CDR3 length: 15 amino acids. V lost 2 bases to trimming and J lost 7 bases, with 15 bases between them. CDR3 DNA sequence: TGTGCCAGCAGTTTAGTAATGGGGCAACCGCAGCCCCAGCATTTT. Translated: CASSLVMGQPQPQHF.

This chain joins TRBV3-1 (or the pseudogene TRBV3-2) and TRBJ2-3; 9 nucleotides line up with TRBD2. J gave up 1 base and V 6 bases, and 5 bases lay outside the gene matches. This CDR3 spans 15 amino acids. CDR1 and CDR2 (germline): LGHDT, YNNKEL (reference sequence). DNA for the CDR3: TGTGCCAGCAGTCTGATAGCGGGAGGCACAGATACGCAGTATTTT. Translation: CASSLIAGGTDTQYF.

For the CDR3, the DNA is TGTGCCATCAGTAAAGGAGGAGAGACCCAGTACTTC. Translating gives CAISKGGETQYF. V and J are TRBV10-3 and TRBJ2-5; weak D call: TRBD2 (5 bases). There are 12 residues in the CDR3. Germline CDR1 ENHRY, CDR2 SYGVKD. The V end was cut by 5 bases, the J end by 4 bases, with 8 bases between.

The V and J genes are TRBV28 and TRBJ1-2; 7 bases agree with TRBD1. CDR1 and CDR2 (germline): MDHEN, SYDVKM. V dropped 3 bases and J dropped 3; count of bases not matched to a gene: 1. The CDR3 length is 13 residues. This chain's CDR3 is CASSLTGYYGYTF. The CDR3 DNA is TGTGCCAGCAGTTTGACAGGGTACTATGGCTACACCTTC.

The chain combines TRBV4-1 with TRBJ1-4, with TRBD1 as a possible D gene (5 bases). V shed 4 bases and J shed 2 bases, with 8 bases lying between them. Germline V gene lookup returns CDR1 MGHRA and CDR2 YSYEKL. The CDR3 extends over 14 amino acids. In DNA form, the CDR3 reads TGCGCCAGCAGCCCGACAGTTACTAATGAAAAACTGTTTTTT. This gives the protein CASSPTVTNEKLFF.